This TCR beta chain came from a study of blood T cell repertoires in COVID-19. As for the study in general: T cells, B-cell-depleted T cells, or PBMCs provided the cDNA or gDNA that served as material.

Concerning this clone itself: Other DNA variants within this sample encode the same CDR3.

Assay: immunoSEQ multiplex PCR; the TCRdb copy retains only in-frame clones and omits some. The repertoire holds about 210,000 clones, with 92% as singletons. This CDR3 comprises 15 residues. V shed 1 base and J shed 0 bases, with 8 bases lying between them. CDR1 and CDR2 from the germline V gene are SGDLS and YYNGEE. The sequence came from a man aged 25-40 years with acute or convalescent COVID-19. Sequences were obtained from peripheral blood. The rearrangement links TRBV9 to TRBJ1-5, with D maybe TRBD1 (5 bases). The DNA of the CDR3 is TGTGCCAGCAGCGTAACAGGTTATAGCAATCAGCCCCAGCATTTT. It translates to CASSVTGYSNQPQHF.